The subject of this entry is one T cell receptor (beta chain). The antigen remains unidentified. The data derive from a study of OX40 agonist ivuxolimab in advanced cancers. About the research overall: Participants, approximately 83% male, averaged roughly 59 years of age, ranging from about 23 to 85.

Regarding the study as a whole: At doses 0.1 to 3.0 mg/kg, CD4+ and CD8+ clones expanded.

Clones were read by immunoSEQ multiplex PCR, and TCRdb kept only the in-frame ones, dropping some. The sample lists 52,000 or so clones; about 88% were seen once. This CDR3 has 17 amino acids. V was pared by 3 bases and J by 1 base, with 7 bases of the junction left unmatched. From germline, CDR1 is KGHSH and CDR2 LQKENI. Source: CD4+ or CD8+ T cells sorted from blood, taken in a trial of the OX40 agonist ivuxolimab. This sequence joins TRBV18 and TRBJ2-2; TRBD2 matches at 8 bases. The clonotype comes from an adult with an advanced solid tumor such as melanoma, head and neck, liver or kidney cancer. CDR3: CASSPRGAGVNTGELFF. The CDR3, as DNA: TGTGCCAGCTCACCCAGGGGAGCGGGAGTGAACACCGGGGAGCTGTTTTTT.